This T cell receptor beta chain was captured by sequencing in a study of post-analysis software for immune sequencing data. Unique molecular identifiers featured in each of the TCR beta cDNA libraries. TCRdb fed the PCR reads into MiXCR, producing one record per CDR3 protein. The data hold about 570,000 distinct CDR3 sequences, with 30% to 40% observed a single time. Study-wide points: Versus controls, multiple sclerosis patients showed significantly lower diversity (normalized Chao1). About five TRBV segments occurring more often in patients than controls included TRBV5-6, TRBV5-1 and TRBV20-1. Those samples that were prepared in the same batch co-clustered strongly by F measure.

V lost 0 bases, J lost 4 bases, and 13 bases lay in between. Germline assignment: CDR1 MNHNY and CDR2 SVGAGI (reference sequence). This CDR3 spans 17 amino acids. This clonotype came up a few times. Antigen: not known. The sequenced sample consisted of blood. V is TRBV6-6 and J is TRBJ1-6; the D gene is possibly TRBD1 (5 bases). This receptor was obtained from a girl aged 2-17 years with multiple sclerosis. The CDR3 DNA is TGTGCCAGCAGTTACTCAGGGGACGGTGATTATAATTCACCCCTCCACTTT. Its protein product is CASSYSGDGDYNSPLHF.